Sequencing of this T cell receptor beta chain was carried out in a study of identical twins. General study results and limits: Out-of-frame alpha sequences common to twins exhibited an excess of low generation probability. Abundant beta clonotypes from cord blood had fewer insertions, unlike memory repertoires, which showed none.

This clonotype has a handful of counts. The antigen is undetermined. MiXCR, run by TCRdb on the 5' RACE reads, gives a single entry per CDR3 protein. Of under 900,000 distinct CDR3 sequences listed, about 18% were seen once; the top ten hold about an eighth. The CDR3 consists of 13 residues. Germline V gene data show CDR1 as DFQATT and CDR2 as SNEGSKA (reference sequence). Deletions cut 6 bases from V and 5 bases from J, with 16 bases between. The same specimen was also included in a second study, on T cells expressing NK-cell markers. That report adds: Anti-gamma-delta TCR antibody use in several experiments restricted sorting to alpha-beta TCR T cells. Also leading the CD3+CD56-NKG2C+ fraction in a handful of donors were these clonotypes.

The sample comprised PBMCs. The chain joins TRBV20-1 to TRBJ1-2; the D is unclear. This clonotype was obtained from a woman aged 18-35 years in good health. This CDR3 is CSATPGEVYGYTF. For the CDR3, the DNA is TGCAGTGCAACACCCGGCGAGGTATATGGCTACACCTTC.